This record concerns one T cell receptor (beta chain) sequence. This specimen belongs to a study of blood T cell repertoires in COVID-19. Study-level information: Samples came from the United States, Italy and Spain, spanning acute and convalescent COVID-19. PBMCs, B-cell-depleted T cells, or T cells provided the cDNA or gDNA that made up the material.

TCRdb's table, derived via immunoSEQ multiplex PCR, lists solely in-frame clones and lacks some. The sample has 40,000 to 55,000 clones, around 73% seen once. Individuals drawn from about 26 US areas were roughly 18 to 89 years old. The sequencing sample was made of PBMCs or T cells enriched from blood (not recorded which). The clonotype was recovered from a woman between 45 and 60 years old with acute COVID-19.

DNA for the CDR3: TGTGCTAGTGGGTGGGGGGACACTGAAGCTTTCTTT. This translates into CASGWGDTEAFF. V usage is TRBV12-5 and J usage is TRBJ1-1; tentative D call: TRBD1 (5 bases). The V end lost 6 bases, the J end lost 3 bases, and 8 bases lay between the germline ends. There are 12 residues in the CDR3. Germline-derived CDR1 and CDR2 are LGHNT and FRNRAP.